A single T cell receptor (beta chain) is shown here with its context. No antigen is known for it. Each sample's input was roughly 250 ng genomic DNA, roughly 40,000 genome equivalents. The CDR3 extends over 17 amino acids. Per germline, CDR1 LNHNV and CDR2 YYDKDF (reference sequence). This specimen comes from a study of T cell clusters in autoimmune cytopenias. Study-wide results and limits: The T cell clusters came from computational analysis alone and lack functional validation. TRB repertoire shifts in secondary cytopenia and chronic lymphocytic leukemia mostly reflected lymphoma, not autoimmunity. Primary autoimmune cytopenia patients appeared to lack physiological T cell clusters present in healthy donors.

Multiplex touch-down PCR amplified TRB using TRB-A and TRB-B pools in one tube. TCRdb processed the multiplex PCR reads again and assigns one entry to each CDR3 protein, with no DNA. The sample includes about 8,200 distinct CDR3 sequences. This chain uses TRBV15 with TRBJ2-7; lacking DNA, the TRBD2 call made by TCRdb goes unchecked. The sequence derives from a human donor with an autoimmune cytopenia or autoimmune hepatitis (not recorded which). Specimen: peripheral blood. This CDR3 is CATSRDRGGRASNEQYF.